The source of this TCR beta chain is a study of CD8+CD57+ T cells in acquired aplastic anemia. Study-level findings and limits: Researchers report that around 30 CD8+ CDR3 sequences appeared in both patients and controls.

Sequenced patients had shown CD8+CD57+ cell expansion by flow cytometry. With no exception, the patients had severe acquired aplastic anemia. This clonotype occurred many times. Its antigen is undetermined. Genomic DNA served as template for TCR beta VDJ and CDR3 profiling. MiXCR, run by TCRdb on the reads, gives a single entry per CDR3 protein. The table lists about 160,000 distinct CDR3 sequences, 40% to 55% of them singletons, with about 3% in the top ten. Trimming took off 3 bases at V and 0 bases at J, with 6 bases between the two ends. CDR3 length: 14 residues. CDR1 is SGHTA and CDR2 is FQGNSA in the germline V gene.

Sequencing was carried out using sorted CD4+, CD8+, or CD8+CD57+ T cells (not recorded which) from PBMCs. V and J are TRBV7-2 and TRBJ1-3, with unresolved D. This sequence was found in a human donor with aplastic anemia. The CDR3 DNA sequence: TGTGCCAGCAGCTTGGGGAACTCTGGAAACACCATATATTTT. This gives the protein CASSLGNSGNTIYF.